The next 9 T cell receptor beta chains were all read from a single sample in a study of T cell repertoires in cytomegalovirus infection. Their antigens are not known. TCRdb called the reads again in MiXCR, with one record for every CDR3 protein. The profile shows 650,000 to 850,000 distinct CDR3 sequences, roughly 29% of them singletons. Sequencing was performed on cultured CD8+ T cells from PBMCs, taken from culture after CMV antigen stimulation. The receptors come from a human donor in good health (CMV status not recorded). Some clones in this sample may be carry-over from other donors' samples.

Many counts were recorded for this clonotype. J is TRBJ1-5 and V is TRBV7-9, with D perhaps TRBD1 (5 bases). The CDR3 totals 15 residues. Germline CDR1 reads SEHNR; CDR2 reads FQNEAQ (reference sequence). The V gene lost 1 base and the J gene lost 5 bases, with 12 bases spanning the gap. The CDR3 sequence: CASSLGAGNYQPQHF. Written as DNA, the CDR3 is TGTGCCAGCAGCTTAGGAGCAGGGAATTATCAGCCCCAGCATTTT.

Comments on this clonotype: It may be a read error: a sequence one base away is much more abundant. This sequence joins TRBV11-2 and TRBJ1-2; TRBD1 agrees at 7 bases. Germline CDR1 is SGHAT and CDR2 is FQNNGV. The length of the CDR3 is 17 residues. V trimming: 2 bases; J trimming: 2 bases; junction bases outside the gene matches: 11. The CDR3 spells CASSLTLRRGRNYGYTF. The DNA for the CDR3 is TGTGCCAGCAGCTTAACCCTGCGGAGGGGGCGCAACTATGGCTACACCTTC.

J is TRBJ2-5 and V is TRBV27; D unresolved. Deletions cut 4 bases from V and 4 bases from J, with 7 bases between. This CDR3 is 12 amino acids long. From germline, CDR1 is MNHEY and CDR2 SMNVEV (reference sequence). The CDR3 nucleotides read TGTGCCAGCAGTTCGGGTTCAGAGACCCAGTACTTC. Encoded protein: CASSSGSETQYF.

This clonotype came up a few times. This chain uses TRBV15 with TRBJ2-3; D unresolved. Trimming stripped 0 bases from V and 4 bases from J, with 11 bases between. The germline gives CDR1 LNHNV, CDR2 YYDKDF (reference sequence). The CDR3 is 15 amino acids. The CDR3 loop reads CATSRDNSRADTQYF. CDR3 DNA: TGTGCCACCAGCAGAGATAACAGTAGGGCAGATACGCAGTATTTT.

In this sample, this clonotype turned up once. The chain employs TRBV27 and TRBJ1-1; D unclear. This CDR3 comprises 16 residues. V was cut by 5 bases and J by 4 bases, with 20 bases left in between. Germline assignment: CDR1 MNHEY and CDR2 SMNVEV (reference sequence). CDR3 amino acids: CASSPGRGRRSTEAFF. CDR3 DNA: TGTGCCAGCAGTCCGGGCCGGGGTCGGAGGAGCACTGAAGCTTTCTTT.

This clonotype turned up a few times. The rearrangement joins TRBV19 to TRBJ2-1, with D tentatively TRBD2 (6 bases). Trimming stripped 3 bases from V and 4 bases from J, with 10 bases between. This CDR3 region has 14 residues. Germline CDR1 is LNHDA and CDR2 is SQIVND (reference sequence). This CDR3 reads CASSMGTGYNEQFF. For the CDR3, the DNA is TGTGCCAGTAGTATGGGGACTGGTTACAATGAGCAGTTCTTC.

V is TRBV7-9 and J is TRBJ1-1, with TRBD1 matching over 10 bases. The CDR3 totals 15 residues. Germline loops: CDR1 SEHNR, CDR2 FQNEAQ (reference sequence). V was clipped by 4 bases and J by 4 bases; unmatched bases: 6. The CDR3 nucleotides read TGTGCCAGCAGCTCAGGACAGGGGGAAGGCACTGAAGCTTTCTTT. Translating it yields CASSSGQGEGTEAFF.

The chain joins TRBV7-9 to TRBJ1-3; unclear D gene. The V and J ends lost 6 bases and 0 bases respectively, with 15 bases between them. The CDR3 runs to 16 residues. In germline, CDR1 is SEHNR, CDR2 FQNEAQ (reference sequence). The CDR3 region is CASSDTRVLSGNTIYF. The CDR3 nucleotides are TGTGCCAGCAGTGACACCCGGGTCCTCTCTGGAAACACCATATATTTT.

J is TRBJ1-2 and V is TRBV19; maybe TRBD1 (5 bases). Germline assignment: CDR1 LNHDA and CDR2 SQIVND (reference sequence). This CDR3 comprises 13 residues. Deletions cut 7 bases from V and 4 bases from J, with 13 bases between. The CDR3 is CASTKGPIYGYTF. CDR3 DNA: TGTGCCAGTACTAAGGGGCCTATCTATGGCTACACCTTC.